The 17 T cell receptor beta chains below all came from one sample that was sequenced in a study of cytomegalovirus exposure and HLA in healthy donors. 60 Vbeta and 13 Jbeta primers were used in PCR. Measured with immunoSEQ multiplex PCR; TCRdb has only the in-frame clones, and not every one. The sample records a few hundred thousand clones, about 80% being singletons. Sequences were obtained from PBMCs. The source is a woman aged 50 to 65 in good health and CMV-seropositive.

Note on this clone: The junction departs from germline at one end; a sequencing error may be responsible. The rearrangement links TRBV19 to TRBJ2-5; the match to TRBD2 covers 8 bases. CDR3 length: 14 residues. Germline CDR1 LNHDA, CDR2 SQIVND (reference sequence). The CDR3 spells CACSRAGGQETQYF. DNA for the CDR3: TGTGCCTGTAGTCGGGCGGGGGGCCAAGAGACCCAGTACTTC.

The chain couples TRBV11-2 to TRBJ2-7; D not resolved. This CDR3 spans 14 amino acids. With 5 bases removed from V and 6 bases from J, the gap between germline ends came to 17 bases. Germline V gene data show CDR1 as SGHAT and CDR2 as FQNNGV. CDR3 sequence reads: CASSPPGPDGEQYF. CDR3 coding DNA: TGTGCCAGCAGCCCTCCGGGTCCCGATGGCGAGCAGTACTTC. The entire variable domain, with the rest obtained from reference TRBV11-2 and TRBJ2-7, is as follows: EAGVAQSPRYKIIEKRQSVAFWCNPISGHATLYWYQQILGQGPKLLIQFQNNGVVDDSQLPKDRFSAERLKGVDSTLKIQPAKLEDSAVYLCASSPPGPDGEQYFGPGTRLTVT.

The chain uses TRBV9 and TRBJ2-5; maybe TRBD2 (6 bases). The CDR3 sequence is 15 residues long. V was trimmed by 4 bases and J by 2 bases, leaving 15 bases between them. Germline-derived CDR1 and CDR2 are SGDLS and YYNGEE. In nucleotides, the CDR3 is TGTGCCAGCAGCCTTAGTCCGGGACTGCAAGAGACCCAGTACTTC. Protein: CASSLSPGLQETQYF.

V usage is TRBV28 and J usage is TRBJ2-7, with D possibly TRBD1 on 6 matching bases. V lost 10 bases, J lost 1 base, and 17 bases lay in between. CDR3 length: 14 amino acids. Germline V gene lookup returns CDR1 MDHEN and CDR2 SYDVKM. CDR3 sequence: CAIQNRAWSYEQYF. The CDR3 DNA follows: TGTGCCATTCAAAACAGGGCTTGGTCCTACGAGCAGTACTTC.

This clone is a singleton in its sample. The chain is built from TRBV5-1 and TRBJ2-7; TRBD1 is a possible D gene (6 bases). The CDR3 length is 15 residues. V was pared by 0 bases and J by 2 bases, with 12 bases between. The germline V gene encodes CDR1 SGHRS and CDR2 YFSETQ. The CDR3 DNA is TGCGCCAGCAGCTTGGGGGACAATGGGCCCTACGAGCAGTACTTC. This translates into CASSLGDNGPYEQYF.

The CDR3 loop reads CASSPRRGGSETQYF. CDR3 nucleotides: TGTGCCAGCAGCCCGCGGCGGGGGGGCTCAGAGACCCAGTACTTC. This rearrangement joins TRBV7-2 to TRBJ2-5, with 9 bases identical to TRBD2. The CDR3 is made up of 15 amino acids. J was trimmed by 4 bases and V by 5 bases; bases with no gene match: 8. The germline CDR1 and CDR2 sequences are SGHTA and FQGNSA. Looking up the rest from reference TRBV7-2 and TRBJ2-5 gives the full variable domain: GAGVSQSPSNKVTEKGKDVELRCDPISGHTALYWYRQSLGQGLEFLIYFQGNSAPDKSGLPSDRFSAERTGGSVSTLTIQRTQQEDSAVYLCASSPRRGGSETQYFGPGTRLLVL.

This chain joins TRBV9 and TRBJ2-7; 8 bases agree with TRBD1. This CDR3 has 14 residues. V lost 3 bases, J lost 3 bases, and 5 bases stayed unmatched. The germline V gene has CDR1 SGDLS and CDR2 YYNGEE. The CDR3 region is CASSARGQGYEQYF. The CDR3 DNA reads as TGTGCCAGCAGCGCAAGAGGACAGGGCTACGAGCAGTACTTC. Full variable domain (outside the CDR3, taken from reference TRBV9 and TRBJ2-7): DSGVTQTPKHLITATGQRVTLRCSPRSGDLSVYWYQQSLDQGLQFLIQYYNGEERAKGNILERFSAQQFPDLHSELNLSSLELGDSALYFCASSARGQGYEQYFGPGTRLTVT.

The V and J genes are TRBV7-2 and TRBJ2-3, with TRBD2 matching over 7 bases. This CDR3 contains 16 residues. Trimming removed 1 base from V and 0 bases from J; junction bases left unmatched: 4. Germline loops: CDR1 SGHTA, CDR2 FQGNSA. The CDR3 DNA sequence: TGTGCCAGCAGCTTAGGTTCTAGCGGCAGCACAGATACGCAGTATTTT. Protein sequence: CASSLGSSGSTDTQYF.

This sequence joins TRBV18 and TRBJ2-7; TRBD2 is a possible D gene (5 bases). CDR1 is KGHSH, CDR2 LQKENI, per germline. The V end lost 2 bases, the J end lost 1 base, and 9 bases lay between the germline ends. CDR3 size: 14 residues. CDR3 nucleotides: TGTGCCAGCTCACCAAACCGAGGGTCCTACGAGCAGTACTTC. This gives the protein CASSPNRGSYEQYF.

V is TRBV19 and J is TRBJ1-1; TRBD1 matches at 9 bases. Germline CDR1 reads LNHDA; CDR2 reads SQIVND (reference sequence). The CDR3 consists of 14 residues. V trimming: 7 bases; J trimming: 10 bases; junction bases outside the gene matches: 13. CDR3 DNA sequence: TGTGCCAGTAACCAACAGGGGGCCTACTTAGGAGCTTTCTTT. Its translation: CASNQQGAYLGAFF.

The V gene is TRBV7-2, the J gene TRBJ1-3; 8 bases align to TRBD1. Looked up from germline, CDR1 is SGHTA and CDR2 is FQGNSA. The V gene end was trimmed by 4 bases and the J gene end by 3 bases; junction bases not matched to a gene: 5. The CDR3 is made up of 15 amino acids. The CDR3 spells CASSSQGAYGNTIYF. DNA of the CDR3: TGTGCCAGCAGCTCGCAGGGGGCTTATGGAAACACCATATATTTT.

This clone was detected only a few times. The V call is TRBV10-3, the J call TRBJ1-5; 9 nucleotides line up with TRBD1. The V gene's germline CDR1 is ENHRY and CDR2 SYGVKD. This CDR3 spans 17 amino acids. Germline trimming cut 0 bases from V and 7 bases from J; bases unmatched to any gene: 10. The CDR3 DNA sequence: TGTGCCATCAGTGAGTCGATCGGGACAGGGCCATACCAGCCCCAGCATTTT. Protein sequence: CAISESIGTGPYQPQHF.

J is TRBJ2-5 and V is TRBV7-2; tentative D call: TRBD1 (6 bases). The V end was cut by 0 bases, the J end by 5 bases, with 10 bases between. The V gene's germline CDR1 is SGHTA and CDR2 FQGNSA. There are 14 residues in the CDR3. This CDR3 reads CASSLADSVETQYF. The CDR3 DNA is TGTGCCAGCAGCTTAGCGGACAGCGTGGAGACCCAGTACTTC.

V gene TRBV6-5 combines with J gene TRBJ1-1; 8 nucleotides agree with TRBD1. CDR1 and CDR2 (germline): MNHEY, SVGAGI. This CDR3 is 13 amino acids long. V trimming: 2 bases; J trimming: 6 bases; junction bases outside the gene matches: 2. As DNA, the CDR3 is TGTGCCAGCAGTTACCCGGACAGGGCTGAAGCTTTCTTT. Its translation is CASSYPDRAEAFF.

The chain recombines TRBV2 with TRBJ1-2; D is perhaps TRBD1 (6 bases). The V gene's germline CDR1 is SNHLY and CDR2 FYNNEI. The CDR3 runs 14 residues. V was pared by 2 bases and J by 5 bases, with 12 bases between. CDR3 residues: CASSESRQAYGYTF. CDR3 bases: TGTGCCAGCAGTGAAAGTCGACAGGCGTATGGCTACACCTTC.

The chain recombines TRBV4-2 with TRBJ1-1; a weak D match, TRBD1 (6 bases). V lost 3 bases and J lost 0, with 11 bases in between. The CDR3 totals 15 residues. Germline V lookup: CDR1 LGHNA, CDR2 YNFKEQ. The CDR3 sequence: CASSHLTGLNTEAFF. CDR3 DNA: TGTGCCAGCAGCCACCTGACAGGTTTGAACACTGAAGCTTTCTTT.

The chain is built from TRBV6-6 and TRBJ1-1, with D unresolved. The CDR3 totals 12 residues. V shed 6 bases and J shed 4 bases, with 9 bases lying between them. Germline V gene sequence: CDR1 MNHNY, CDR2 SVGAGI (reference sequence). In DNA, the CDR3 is TGTGCCAGCAGCTCCGGAGGCACTGAAGCTTTCTTT. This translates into CASSSGGTEAFF.